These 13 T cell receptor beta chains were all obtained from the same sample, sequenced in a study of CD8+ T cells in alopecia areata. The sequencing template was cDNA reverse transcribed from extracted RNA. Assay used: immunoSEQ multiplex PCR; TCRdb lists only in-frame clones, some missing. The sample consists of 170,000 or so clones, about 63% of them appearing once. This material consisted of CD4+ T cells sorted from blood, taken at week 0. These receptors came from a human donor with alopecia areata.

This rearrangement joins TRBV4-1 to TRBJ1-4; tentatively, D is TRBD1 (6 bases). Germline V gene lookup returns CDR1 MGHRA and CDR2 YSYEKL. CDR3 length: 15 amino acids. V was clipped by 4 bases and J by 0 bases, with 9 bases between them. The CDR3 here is CASSLEGATNEKLFF. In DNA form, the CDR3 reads TGCGCCAGCAGCCTTGAGGGGGCAACTAATGAAAAACTGTTTTTT.

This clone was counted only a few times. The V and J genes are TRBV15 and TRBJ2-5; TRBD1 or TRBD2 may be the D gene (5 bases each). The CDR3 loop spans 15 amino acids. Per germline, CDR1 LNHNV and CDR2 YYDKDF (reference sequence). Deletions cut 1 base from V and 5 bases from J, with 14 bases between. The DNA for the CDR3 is TGTGCCACCAGCAGAGGTCAGAGCAGGGAGGAGACCCAGTACTTC. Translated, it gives CATSRGQSREETQYF.

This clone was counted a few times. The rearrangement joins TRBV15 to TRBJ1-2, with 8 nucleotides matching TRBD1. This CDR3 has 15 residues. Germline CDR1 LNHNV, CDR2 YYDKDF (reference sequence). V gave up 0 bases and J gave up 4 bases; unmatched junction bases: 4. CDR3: CATSREAGQAYGYTF. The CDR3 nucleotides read TGTGCCACCAGCAGAGAGGCGGGACAGGCCTATGGCTACACCTTC.

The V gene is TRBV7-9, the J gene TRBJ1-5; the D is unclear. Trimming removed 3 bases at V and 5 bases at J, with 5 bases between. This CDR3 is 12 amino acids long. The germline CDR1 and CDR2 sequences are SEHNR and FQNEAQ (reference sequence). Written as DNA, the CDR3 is TGTGCCAGCAGCTTGGAGTATCAGCCCCAGCATTTT. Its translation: CASSLEYQPQHF.

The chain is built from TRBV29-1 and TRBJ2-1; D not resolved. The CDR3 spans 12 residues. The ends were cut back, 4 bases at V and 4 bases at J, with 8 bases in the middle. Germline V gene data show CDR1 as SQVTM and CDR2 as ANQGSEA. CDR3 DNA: TGCAGCGTTGTTTGGCTTTACAATGAGCAGTTCTTC. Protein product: CSVVWLYNEQFF.

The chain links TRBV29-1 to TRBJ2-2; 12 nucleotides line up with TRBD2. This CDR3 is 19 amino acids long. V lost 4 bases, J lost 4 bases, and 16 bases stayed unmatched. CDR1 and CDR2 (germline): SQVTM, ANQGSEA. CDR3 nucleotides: TGCAGCGTTGGAATCCTACGGGGGACTAGCGGGTCGGGCACCGGGGAGCTGTTTTTT. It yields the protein CSVGILRGTSGSGTGELFF.

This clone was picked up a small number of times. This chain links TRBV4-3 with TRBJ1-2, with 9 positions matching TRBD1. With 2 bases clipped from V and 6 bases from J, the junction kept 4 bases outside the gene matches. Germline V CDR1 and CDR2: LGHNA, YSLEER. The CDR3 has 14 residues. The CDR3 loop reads CASSQPGTGNGYTF. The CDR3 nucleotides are TGCGCCAGCAGCCAACCCGGGACAGGGAATGGCTACACCTTC.

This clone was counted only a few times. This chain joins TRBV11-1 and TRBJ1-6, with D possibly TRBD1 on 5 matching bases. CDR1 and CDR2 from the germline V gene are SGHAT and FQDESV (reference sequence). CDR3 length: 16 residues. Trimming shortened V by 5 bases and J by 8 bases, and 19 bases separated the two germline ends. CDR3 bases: TGTGCCAGCAGCCACGCCGCTGGTCGGGGGGATTCACCCCTCCACTTT. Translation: CASSHAAGRGDSPLHF.

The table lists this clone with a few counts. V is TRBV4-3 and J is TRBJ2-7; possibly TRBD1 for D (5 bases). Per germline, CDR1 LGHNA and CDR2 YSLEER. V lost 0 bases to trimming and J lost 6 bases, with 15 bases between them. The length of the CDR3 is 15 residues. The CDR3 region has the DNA TGCGCCAGCAGCCAAGAGTTAAGCAGGGTCGGCGAGCAGTACTTC. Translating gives CASSQELSRVGEQYF.

In DNA, the CDR3 is TGCAGCGTTGGCTTCGGAACCAGCTCCTACGAGCAGTACTTC. Protein product: CSVGFGTSSYEQYF. The rearrangement uses TRBV29-1 and TRBJ2-7; D call uncertain. The CDR3 runs to 14 residues. V shed 4 bases and J shed 0 bases, with 13 bases lying between them. Germline CDR1 SQVTM, CDR2 ANQGSEA.

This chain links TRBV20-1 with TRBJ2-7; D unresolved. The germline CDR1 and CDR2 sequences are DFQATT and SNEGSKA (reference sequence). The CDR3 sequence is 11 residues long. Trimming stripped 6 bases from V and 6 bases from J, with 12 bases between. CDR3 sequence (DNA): TGCAGTGCCCACTCGGGTGCCGAGCAGTACTTC. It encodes CSAHSGAEQYF.

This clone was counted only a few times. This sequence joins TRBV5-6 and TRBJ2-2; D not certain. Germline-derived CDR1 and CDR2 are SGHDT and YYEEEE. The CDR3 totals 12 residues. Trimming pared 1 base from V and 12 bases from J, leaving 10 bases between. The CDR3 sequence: CASSLSDAKLFF. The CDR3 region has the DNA TGTGCCAGCAGCTTGTCGGATGCAAAGCTGTTTTTT.

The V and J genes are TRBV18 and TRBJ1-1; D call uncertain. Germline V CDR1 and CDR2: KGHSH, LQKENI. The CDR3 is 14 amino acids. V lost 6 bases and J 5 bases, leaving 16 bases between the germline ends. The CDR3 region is CASSLNSLGTEAFF. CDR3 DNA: TGTGCCAGCTCGTTAAATTCGTTGGGGACTGAAGCTTTCTTT.